What follows are 28 T cell receptor beta chains derived from one specimen sequenced in a study of control samples from healthy donors and cancer patients (dated by TCRdb to about 2020). The library was built by means of the immunoSEQ multiplex PCR assay. In TCRdb, the immuneACCESS table is reduced to in-frame sequences with V and J assigned. These tables do not hold every clone; where another copy was compared, an unresolved V gene accounts for under half, and the others remain unexplained. The sample yields 61,000 or so clones; around 90% were counted once. Of the sample, around 5.9% falls within the top ten clones. Sequences were obtained from PBMCs. The receptors were gathered from a man between 60 and 75 years old with colorectal cancer.

This chain's CDR3 is CASSRVGGGGPYNEQFF. The CDR3 region has the DNA TGTGCCAGCAGCCGAGTGGGGGGAGGCGGGCCCTACAATGAGCAGTTCTTC. The gene calls are TRBV6-6 and TRBJ2-1, with D tentatively TRBD2 (6 bases). CDR3 length: 17 amino acids. V was pared by 6 bases and J by 2 bases, with 20 bases between. Germline V gives CDR1 MNHNY, CDR2 SVGAGI (reference sequence).

This chain joins TRBV6-1 and TRBJ2-1; no clear D. This CDR3 has 15 residues. Germline values: CDR1 MNHNS, CDR2 SASEGT. V lost 0 bases and J lost 2, with 8 bases in between. This CDR3 reads CASSEALPTYNEQFF. CDR3 DNA: TGTGCCAGCAGTGAAGCGCTTCCGACCTACAATGAGCAGTTCTTC.

This clone was seen a handful of times. This chain links TRBV2 with TRBJ2-5; the D gene is possibly TRBD1 (6 bases). Germline V gene lookup returns CDR1 SNHLY and CDR2 FYNNEI. The CDR3 runs to 13 residues. Trimming shortened V by 10 bases and J by 2 bases, and 14 bases separated the two germline ends. The DNA of the CDR3 is TGTGCCACCAGGGGAGCTTCACAAGAGACCCAGTACTTC. Translating it yields CATRGASQETQYF.

The J gene is TRBJ2-3, the V gene TRBV27; D gene unclear. The CDR3 totals 14 residues. Trimming took off 2 bases at V and 0 bases at J, with 6 bases between the two ends. Germline CDR1 and CDR2: MNHEY and SMNVEV (reference sequence). CDR3 bases: TGTGCCAGCAGTTTACTACTAAGCACAGATACGCAGTATTTT. Translating it yields CASSLLLSTDTQYF.

This clone occurred once. The rearrangement uses TRBV30 and TRBJ2-1; 7 bases fit TRBD1. This CDR3 is built from 14 residues. V shed 5 bases and J 2 bases; nucleotides not matched to a gene: 6. Germline CDR1 is GTSNPN and CDR2 is SVGIG (reference sequence). This CDR3 reads CAWARQGPYNEQFF. The CDR3 nucleotides read TGTGCCTGGGCGCGACAGGGTCCCTACAATGAGCAGTTCTTC.

V and J are TRBV28 and TRBJ1-1, with 7 bases aligning to TRBD1. CDR1 is MDHEN, CDR2 SYDVKM, per germline. CDR3 length: 16 residues. Unmatched junction bases numbered 9, after V lost 4 bases and J lost 1 base. The CDR3 is CASSSPSGTANTEAFF. CDR3 bases: TGTGCCAGCAGTTCACCCTCCGGGACAGCGAACACTGAAGCTTTCTTT.

This chain connects TRBV7-6 to TRBJ2-1; perhaps TRBD1 as D (6 bases). The germline gives CDR1 SGHVS, CDR2 FNYEAQ. V gave up 5 bases and J gave up 0 bases, with 14 bases separating them. CDR3 length: 16 residues. In DNA, the CDR3 is TGTGCCAGCAGCCCCAGACAGGCCAGCTCCTACAATGAGCAGTTCTTC. Its translation is CASSPRQASSYNEQFF.

V usage is TRBV28 and J usage is TRBJ1-2; D call uncertain. Germline values: CDR1 MDHEN, CDR2 SYDVKM. The CDR3 loop spans 13 amino acids. Trimming left V 6 bases short and J 4 bases short, with 12 bases between. The CDR3: CASSQQGFYGYTF. The DNA for the CDR3 is TGTGCCAGCAGCCAACAAGGGTTCTATGGCTACACCTTC.

The chain is built from TRBV9 and TRBJ2-2; no clear D gene. Germline V gene data show CDR1 as SGDLS and CDR2 as YYNGEE. Trimming took 4 bases from V and 8 from J, leaving 15 bases between them. The CDR3 extends over 14 amino acids. The CDR3 sequence is CASSTRLGRGELFF. The CDR3 DNA reads as TGTGCCAGCAGCACCCGACTCGGCAGGGGGGAGCTGTTTTTT.

This chain uses TRBV12-3 or TRBV12-4 with TRBJ1-1; no reliable D call. Trimming took 3 bases from V and 7 from J, leaving 12 bases between them. This CDR3 region has 13 residues. The CDR3 DNA reads TGTGCCAGCAGTTTGGGTAGGGTCGGTGAAGCTTTCTTT. It translates to CASSLGRVGEAFF.

This clone was counted a single time. This chain uses TRBV6-1 with TRBJ2-3; tentatively, D is TRBD2 (7 bases). CDR3 length equals 18 residues. The V and J ends lost 4 bases and 0 bases respectively, with 20 bases between them. Looked up from germline, CDR1 is MNHNS and CDR2 is SASEGT. In DNA form, the CDR3 reads TGTGCCAGCAGTGTTCATTTGAGGGCGGGGGCTAGCACAGATACGCAGTATTTT. It specifies CASSVHLRAGASTDTQYF.

The chain carries TRBV6-2 or TRBV6-3 and TRBJ2-2; D ambiguous. CDR1 and CDR2 from the germline V gene are MNHEY and SVGEGT. Trimming stripped 6 bases from V and 7 bases from J, with 9 bases between. This CDR3 has 12 amino acids. CDR3 region: CASSEILGELFF. As DNA, the CDR3 is TGTGCCAGCAGCGAAATACTCGGGGAGCTGTTTTTT.

The rearrangement joins TRBV7-9 to TRBJ1-1, with a tentative D call TRBD1 (6 bases). This CDR3 is 13 amino acids long. Germline V lookup: CDR1 SEHNR, CDR2 FQNEAQ (reference sequence). Trimming cost V 1 base and J 4 bases, with 7 bases left between them. CDR3 sequence: CASSLGQATEAFF. The CDR3 DNA is TGTGCCAGCAGCTTAGGACAGGCCACTGAAGCTTTCTTT.

This chain joins TRBV11-3 and TRBJ1-3; no firm D call. The V gene's germline CDR1 is SGHNT and CDR2 YENEEA. The CDR3 loop spans 15 amino acids. Trimming took 2 bases from V and 0 from J, leaving 8 bases between them. In nucleotides, the CDR3 is TGTGCCAGCAGCTTAAGTGCGTACTCTGGAAACACCATATATTTT. It codes for CASSLSAYSGNTIYF.

The V and J genes are TRBV6-4 and TRBJ2-1, with 8 positions matching TRBD1. The CDR3 runs to 11 residues. Trimming cost V 8 bases and J 15 bases; bases outside gene matches: 9. The V gene's germline CDR1 is MRHNA and CDR2 SNTAGT. In DNA, the CDR3 is TGTGCCAGCCCAGGGGGCGGGCAACGGTTCTTC. Its protein product is CASPGGGQRFF.

This clone came up once. The rearrangement uses TRBV4-3 and TRBJ2-3; 10 nucleotides agree with TRBD2. The junction had 18 bases not matched to a gene; V was cut back by 4 bases and J by 2 bases. The CDR3 spans 20 residues. Germline CDR1 is LGHNA and CDR2 is YSLEER. The DNA of the CDR3 is TGCGCCAGCAGCCCTAACTTACCTAGCGGGGGTCGTACCCACACAGATACGCAGTATTTT. It encodes CASSPNLPSGGRTHTDTQYF.

The chain carries TRBV19 and TRBJ2-6; D is ambiguous. Trimming removed 5 bases from V and 0 bases from J, with 5 bases in between. There are 14 residues in the CDR3. Germline V lookup: CDR1 LNHDA, CDR2 SQIVND (reference sequence). CDR3 region: CASSVDSGANVLTF. The CDR3 nucleotides are TGTGCCAGTAGTGTGGACTCTGGGGCCAACGTCCTGACTTTC.

The chain joins TRBV19 to TRBJ1-2, with D unclear. Germline CDR1 LNHDA, CDR2 SQIVND (reference sequence). CDR3 length: 13 residues. The V end was cut by 7 bases, the J end by 8 bases, with 17 bases between. The CDR3 loop reads CASIPNGDSGYTF. The CDR3 DNA follows: TGTGCCAGTATCCCCAACGGGGATAGCGGCTACACCTTC.

The rearrangement links TRBV3-1 (or the pseudogene TRBV3-2) to TRBJ2-7, with 13 bases fitting TRBD2. The CDR3 length is 15 residues. J lost 3 bases, V lost 4 bases, and 3 bases had no gene match. Germline V gives CDR1 LGHDT, CDR2 YNNKEL (reference sequence). Here the CDR3 reads CASSPRTSGGYEQYF. In DNA, the CDR3 is TGTGCCAGCAGCCCCCGGACTAGCGGGGGCTACGAGCAGTACTTC.

V usage is TRBV28 and J usage is TRBJ1-2; TRBD1 matches at 8 bases. The junction had 8 bases not matched to a gene; V was cut back by 3 bases and J by 8 bases. Germline values: CDR1 MDHEN, CDR2 SYDVKM. The length of the CDR3 is 14 residues. CDR3 sequence reads: CASSLSTGGKGYTF. CDR3 nucleotide sequence: TGTGCCAGCAGTTTGTCCACAGGGGGTAAGGGCTACACCTTC.

The genes are TRBV18 and TRBJ1-1; TRBD1 agrees at 7 bases. Trimming removed 1 base from V and 1 base from J; junction bases left unmatched: 3. The germline gives CDR1 KGHSH, CDR2 LQKENI. The CDR3 length is 15 residues. CDR3 nucleotide sequence: TGTGCCAGCTCACCACAGGGGGCGAGGAACACTGAAGCTTTCTTT. Translation: CASSPQGARNTEAFF.

V and J are TRBV6-5 and TRBJ2-5; D is unclear. The length of the CDR3 is 13 residues. V lost 7 bases, J lost 0 bases, and 9 bases lay in between. CDR1 and CDR2 (germline): MNHEY, SVGAGI. The CDR3 DNA follows: TGTGCCAGCAACCACAGAAACCAAGAGACCCAGTACTTC. This encodes CASNHRNQETQYF.

The chain links TRBV11-2 to TRBJ2-3; 9 bases agree with TRBD2. The CDR3 runs to 16 residues. J lost 0 bases, V lost 4 bases, and 5 bases had no gene match. Per the germline V gene, CDR1 is SGHAT and CDR2 is FQNNGV. CDR3: CASSSGLAGSTDTQYF. For the CDR3, the DNA is TGTGCCAGCAGCTCCGGGCTAGCGGGAAGCACAGATACGCAGTATTTT.

The chain uses TRBV7-2 and TRBJ2-5, with 7 bases matching TRBD1. The germline CDR1 and CDR2 sequences are SGHTA and FQGNSA. The trim removed 0 bases at V and 2 bases at J, leaving 6 bases unmatched. This CDR3 has 16 residues. The CDR3 DNA follows: TGTGCCAGCAGCTTAGCCTTGACAGGGTTTCAAGAGACCCAGTACTTC. Residues: CASSLALTGFQETQYF.

This clone was seen only once. The chain is built from TRBV6-4 and TRBJ2-5; no definite D call. The CDR3 sequence is 13 residues long. Deletions cut 3 bases from V and 2 bases from J, with 7 bases between. CDR1 is MRHNA and CDR2 is SNTAGT in the germline V gene. CDR3 coding DNA: TGTGCCAGCAGTGAAAACCCGCAAGAGACCCAGTACTTC. Its protein product is CASSENPQETQYF.

The V call is TRBV19, the J call TRBJ1-5; D is undetermined. Trimming stripped 5 bases from V and 4 bases from J, with 12 bases between. The CDR3 has 14 amino acids. Germline CDR1 and CDR2: LNHDA and SQIVND (reference sequence). The CDR3 loop reads CASSRKGWNQPQHF. Written as DNA, the CDR3 is TGTGCCAGTAGTCGCAAAGGGTGGAATCAGCCCCAGCATTTT. Drawing the rest from reference TRBV19 and TRBJ1-5, the complete variable domain is DGGITQSPKYLFRKEGQNVTLSCEQNLNHDAMYWYRQDPGQGLRLIYYSQIVNDFQKGDIAEGYSVSREKKESFPLTVTSAQKNPTAFYLCASSRKGWNQPQHFGDGTRLSIL.

The chain links TRBV6-1 to TRBJ2-1; no clear D gene. The V and J ends lost 2 bases and 9 bases respectively, with 8 bases between them. CDR1 and CDR2 from the germline V gene are MNHNS and SASEGT. The CDR3 consists of 12 residues. The CDR3 bases are TGTGCCAGCAGTGAACAACACCCTGAGCAGTTCTTC. As protein: CASSEQHPEQFF.

The CDR3 nucleotides read TGCGCCAGCAGCCAAGATTCGCAGGGGGACAATTTGCGGGATACGCAGTATTTT. Residues: CASSQDSQGDNLRDTQYF. The genes are TRBV4-1 and TRBJ2-3; TRBD1 matches 7 bases. The V gene's germline CDR1 is MGHRA and CDR2 YSYEKL. J gave up 6 bases and V 0 bases, and 15 bases lay outside the gene matches. CDR3 length: 18 residues.